Sequencing of this TCR beta chain was carried out in a study of CD8 T cells in ankylosing spondylitis. Study-level points and caveats: Previous work reported some of these motif variants in the synovial fluid and blood of reactive arthritis. There was a TCR beta motif, made of eight highly homologous variants, that appeared characteristic of ankylosing spondylitis blood. Reportedly, matched ankylosing spondylitis synovial fluid was significantly enriched for disease-linked clones.

The V end lost 3 bases, the J end lost 0 bases, and 9 bases lay between the germline ends. This CDR3 comprises 13 residues. The germline V gene encodes CDR1 DFQATT and CDR2 SNEGSKA (reference sequence). About this clonotype itself: No antigen is known for it.

In making TCR beta libraries, quantitative 5'-RACE with molecular barcodes was used. TCRdb reprocessed the 5' RACE reads with MiXCR, giving one entry per CDR3 protein. The table shows some 200,000 distinct CDR3 sequences, with roughly 13% occurring only once. This chain joins TRBV20-1 and TRBJ2-7, with D tentatively TRBD1 (6 bases). Sequences were obtained from blood, either unsorted or a sorted T cell fraction (not recorded which). This TCR came from a male donor with ankylosing spondylitis or in good health (not recorded which). The CDR3 nucleotides are TGCAGTGCTAGTATCAGGGGCTCCTACGAGCAGTACTTC. Amino acid sequence: CSASIRGSYEQYF.